This is a list of T cell receptor beta chains from one sample in a study of neoadjuvant anti-PD-1 for oral cavity cancer. Profiling relied on immunoSEQ multiplex PCR, and the TCRdb table lists in-frame clones only, not all of them. The table lists approximately 9,400 clones, around 70% of them singletons. The sequences come from PBMCs, collected after nivolumab (anti-PD-1) treatment. The source of these receptors is a person aged 40 to 85 with oral cavity squamous cell carcinoma. Each CDR3 is given with its conserved first and last residue. The order of the fields is clone size, J gene, D gene, V gene, CDR3 protein, CDR3 DNA. D genes are given only for firm matches. Size is omitted from some rows. Given values are once, few, many or a class for expanded clones.

>NA|TRBJ2-7|TRBD2|TRBV2
CASKEGGTSVREQYF
TGTGCCAGCAAAGAAGGTGGGACTAGCGTACGCGAGCAGTACTTC
>NA|TRBJ1-4|NA|TRBV6-5
CASSTTDRRNEKLFF
TGTGCCAGCAGTACGACCGACAGACGTAATGAAAAACTGTTTTTT
>NA|TRBJ1-5|NA|TRBV6-1
CASSEATPSYQPQHF
TGTGCCAGCAGTGAAGCCACCCCCTCTTATCAGCCCCAGCATTTT
>few|TRBJ2-1|NA|TRBV2
CASSPTSNEQFF
TGTGCCAGCAGTCCTACTAGTAATGAGCAGTTCTTC
>NA|TRBJ1-3|NA|TRBV7-3
CASSLSPGIGNTIYF
TGTGCCAGCAGCTTATCTCCGGGGATAGGAAACACCATATATTTT
>NA|TRBJ2-2|NA|TRBV19
CASSMNRAAHTGELFF
TGTGCCAGTAGTATGAACAGGGCGGCCCACACCGGGGAGCTGTTTTTT
>NA|TRBJ2-1|TRBD2|TRBV7-9
CASGPQRGIYNEQFF
TGTGCCAGCGGACCCCAGCGGGGAATCTACAATGAGCAGTTCTTC
>NA|TRBJ1-5|NA|TRBV28
CASRRVPGNQPQHF
TGTGCCAGCAGAAGGGTCCCAGGGAATCAGCCCCAGCATTTT
>NA|TRBJ1-5|NA|TRBV5-8
CASSLGGAWQPQHF
TGTGCCAGCAGCTTGGGGGGAGCTTGGCAGCCCCAGCATTTT
>NA|TRBJ2-1|NA|TRBV15
CATSRGVGRVKEQFF
TGTGCCACCAGCAGAGGTGTGGGCAGGGTCAAAGAGCAGTTCTTC
>NA|TRBJ2-5|TRBD1|TRBV15
CATSRDRGRGQETQYF
TGTGCCACCAGCAGAGATCGCGGCAGGGGGCAAGAGACCCAGTACTTC
>few|TRBJ1-6|NA|TRBV27
CASSPQTRTLHF
TGTGCCAGCAGTCCCCAAACCAGGACCCTCCACTTT
>NA|TRBJ1-6|TRBD1|TRBV2
CASSPGQTYNSPLHF
TGTGCCAGCAGTCCGGGACAGACTTATAATTCACCCCTCCACTTT
>NA|TRBJ1-2|NA|TRBV7-9
CASSPGQIYGYTF
TGTGCCAGCAGCCCCGGACAGATCTATGGCTACACCTTC
>NA|TRBJ2-2|TRBD2|TRBV5-1
CASSLVSGLAARGGELFF
TGCGCCAGCAGCTTGGTTTCGGGACTAGCGGCCCGGGGCGGGGAGCTGTTTTTT
>NA|TRBJ2-1|TRBD2|TRBV27
CASSLAGDEQFF
TGTGCCAGCAGTTTGGCGGGGGATGAGCAGTTCTTC
>NA|TRBJ2-7|NA|TRBV7-9
CASSPRVGDVSYEQYF
TGTGCCAGCAGCCCCCGGGTGGGGGACGTCTCCTACGAGCAGTACTTC